This is a list of T cell receptor beta chains from one sample in a study of T cell responses to AZD1222 COVID-19 vaccine. Using immunoSEQ multiplex PCR, the repertoire was profiled, and TCRdb retains in-frame clones only, with some absent. The sample lists about 140,000 clones, nearly 95% occurring once. The sample here was peripheral blood, taken 28 days after the second AZD1222 dose. All receptors derive from an adult who received the AZD1222 COVID-19 vaccine. The CDR3 runs from the conserved cysteine through the conserved F or W. Clone size is shown for a subset of rows, as once, few, many or a class of expanded clone.

clone_size,v_call,cdr3_aa
-,TRBV18,CASSPGAGEGYTF
-,TRBV28,CASTPGGEQYF
few,TRBV27,CASSFRGNYGYTF
few,TRBV7-9,CASSGDRYNQPQHF
-,TRBV5-1,CASSSLGVGNTEAFF
few,TRBV4-2,CASSLQGTSTEAFF
few,TRBV7-2,CASSITARSGTEAFF
-,TRBV19,CALSASSGNTIYF
-,TRBV3-1/TRBV3-2,CASSPLNNEQFF
-,TRBV28,CAGTPLGTGNTGELFF
-,TRBV24-1,CATSDLASVPGDEQFF
once,TRBV28,CASSVPSYGYTF
-,TRBV9,CASSARTGETQYF
few,TRBV4-3,CASSQDLGNQPQHF
-,TRBV7-9,CASSLADQTGELFF
-,TRBV18,CASSPQRQKNTEAFF
-,TRBV2,CASNPDRNQPQHF
-,TRBV28,CASSLTGGIGGYTF
-,TRBV9,CASSFGTGGNTGELFF
-,TRBV5-6,CASSSSRLGYTF
-,TRBV30,CAWSNLYSEAPGVGQFF
-,TRBV2,CASHRDGNTEAFF
-,TRBV27,CASSSPYSGANVLTF